This TCR beta chain was observed in a study of T cell responses to AZD1222 COVID-19 vaccine. Produced via immunoSEQ multiplex PCR; TCRdb's table is partial and in-frame only. The sample carries 95,000 to 150,000 clones, approximately 85% recorded once. Germline values: CDR1 SGHDT, CDR2 YYEEEE. The junction had 7 bases not matched to a gene; V was cut back by 2 bases and J by 4 bases. This CDR3 is built from 15 residues. The sample in question was peripheral blood, obtained on day 0 of AZD1222 vaccination. V and J are TRBV5-6 and TRBJ2-5; TRBD1 aligns across 8 bases. This TCR was recovered from an adult in good health. CDR3 in DNA: TGTGCCAGCAGCTTTAATTCAGGGGGCGGAGAGACCCAGTACTTC. It translates to CASSFNSGGGETQYF.